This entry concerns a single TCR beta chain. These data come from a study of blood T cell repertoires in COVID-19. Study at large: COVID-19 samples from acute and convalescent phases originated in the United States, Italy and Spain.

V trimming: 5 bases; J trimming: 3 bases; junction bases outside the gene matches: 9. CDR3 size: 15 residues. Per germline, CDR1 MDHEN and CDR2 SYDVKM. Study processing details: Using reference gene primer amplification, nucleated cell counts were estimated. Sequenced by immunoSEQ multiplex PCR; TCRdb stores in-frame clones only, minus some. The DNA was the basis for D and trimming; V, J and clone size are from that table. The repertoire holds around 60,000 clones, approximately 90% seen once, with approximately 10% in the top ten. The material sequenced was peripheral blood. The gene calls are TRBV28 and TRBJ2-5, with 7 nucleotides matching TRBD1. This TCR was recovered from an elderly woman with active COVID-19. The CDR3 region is CASSPTSDREETQYF. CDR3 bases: TGTGCCAGCAGTCCCACCTCCGACAGGGAAGAGACCCAGTACTTC.